Below are 16 T cell receptor beta chains sequenced from a single sample in a study of lymphopenia after photon versus proton radiotherapy. This table comes from immunoSEQ multiplex PCR, and its TCRdb copy is limited to in-frame clones, with some not included. Among some 42,000 clones listed, about four fifths were seen once. Specimen: peripheral blood, collected from a patient treated with proton-based radiotherapy. These receptors were collected from a woman in her seventies with pancreatic cancer.

The count of this clone is one. V and J are TRBV6-6 and TRBJ1-2; 8 bases line up with TRBD1. The V and J ends lost 0 bases and 6 bases, in that order; junction bases with no gene match: 3. Germline V gives CDR1 MNHNY, CDR2 SVGAGI (reference sequence). This CDR3 is 14 amino acids long. This chain's CDR3 is CASSYSQGADGYTF. CDR3 DNA: TGTGCCAGCAGTTACTCGCAGGGGGCTGATGGCTACACCTTC.

V is TRBV10-3 and J is TRBJ1-5; D ambiguous. The CDR3 contains 14 residues. Trimming left V 4 bases short and J 1 base short, with 8 bases between. Germline CDR1 is ENHRY and CDR2 is SYGVKD. CDR3 in amino acids: CAISAGDSNQPQHF. CDR3 DNA: TGTGCCATCAGTGCTGGAGACAGCAATCAGCCCCAGCATTTT.

V usage is TRBV6-1 and J usage is TRBJ2-5, with 7 bases lining up with TRBD1. The V segment lost 1 base and the J segment 1 base; nucleotides outside the gene matches: 3. This CDR3 region has 15 residues. Per germline, CDR1 MNHNS and CDR2 SASEGT. The CDR3 sequence: CASSEVDRAQETQYF. The CDR3 DNA reads TGTGCCAGCAGTGAAGTAGACAGGGCCCAAGAGACCCAGTACTTC.

The rearrangement joins TRBV7-9 to TRBJ2-3, with D possibly being TRBD2 (5 bases). The V end was cut by 7 bases, the J end by 4 bases, with 18 bases between. Per the germline V gene, CDR1 is SEHNR and CDR2 is FQNEAQ (reference sequence). The CDR3 spans 15 residues. CDR3 region: CASTSTRIAADTQYF. DNA of the CDR3: TGTGCCAGCACCAGTACTAGAATCGCTGCAGATACGCAGTATTTT.

In its sample, this clone was seen a few times. This chain uses TRBV6-5 with TRBJ1-2, with TRBD1 matching over 7 bases. The J segment lost 4 bases and the V segment lost 7 bases, leaving 9 bases of the junction unmatched. Germline CDR1 reads MNHEY; CDR2 reads SVGAGI. CDR3 length equals 14 residues. The CDR3: CASTNPGQSYGYTF. The CDR3, as DNA: TGTGCCAGCACCAACCCGGGACAGAGCTATGGCTACACCTTC.

The chain has TRBV10-3 and TRBJ1-4, with TRBD1 matching 10 bases. V shed 5 bases, J shed 4 bases, and the junction held 7 bases outside the gene matches. Germline CDR1 is ENHRY and CDR2 is SYGVKD. There are 16 residues in the CDR3. As DNA, the CDR3 is TGTGCCATCAGTCCGACAGGGGGCGGGAATAATGAAAAACTGTTTTTT. Amino acid sequence: CAISPTGGGNNEKLFF.

This clone was detected once. The rearrangement joins TRBV28 to TRBJ2-1, with 10 positions matching TRBD2. V lost 11 bases and J lost 9; bases outside the gene matches: 10. Germline V CDR1 and CDR2: MDHEN, SYDVKM. The CDR3 has 13 amino acids. The CDR3 spells CACYSGRQGEQFF. The CDR3 nucleotides are TGTGCCTGTTATAGCGGGAGGCAGGGTGAGCAGTTCTTC.

The genes are TRBV14 and TRBJ2-1; the D gene could be TRBD1 or TRBD2 (5 bases each). The ends were cut back, 1 base at V and 0 bases at J, with 19 bases in the middle. The CDR3 length is 19 residues. Per germline, CDR1 SGHDN and CDR2 FVKESK. The CDR3 loop reads CASSQGRISSRGSYNEQFF. The DNA of the CDR3 is TGTGCCAGCAGCCAAGGCAGGATAAGCTCGAGGGGCTCCTACAATGAGCAGTTCTTC.

This clone has a handful of counts. The chain couples TRBV14 to TRBJ2-5; 9 positions agree with TRBD1. Germline lookup yields CDR1 SGHDN and CDR2 FVKESK. This CDR3 has 15 residues. Germline trimming cut 4 bases from V and 3 bases from J; bases unmatched to any gene: 6. This CDR3 reads CASSLWGQGKETQYF. The CDR3 DNA is TGTGCCAGCAGCCTCTGGGGACAGGGTAAAGAGACCCAGTACTTC.

This CDR3 reads CASRKTGGIGTQYF. CDR3 in DNA: TGTGCCAGCAGAAAAACGGGGGGTATTGGGACCCAGTACTTC. This sequence joins TRBV5-4 and TRBJ2-5, with 7 bases aligning to TRBD2. The CDR3 contains 14 residues. V lost 5 bases and J lost 7; bases outside the gene matches: 11. Germline CDR1 and CDR2: SGHNT and YYREEE (reference sequence).

V and J are TRBV6-5 and TRBJ1-2, with D possibly TRBD1 on 6 matching bases. The V end was cut by 6 bases, the J end by 3 bases, with 11 bases between. The CDR3 runs 13 residues. From germline, CDR1 is MNHEY and CDR2 SVGAGI. CDR3 residues: CASRLQGDYGYTF. The CDR3 bases are TGTGCCAGCAGGTTACAGGGAGACTATGGCTACACCTTC.

CDR3 coding DNA: TGTGCCAGCCAAACAGGGCGTGACCAGCCCCAGCATTTT. Residues: CASQTGRDQPQHF. The chain has TRBV28 and TRBJ1-5; the D gene is possibly TRBD1 (6 bases). The V end lost 8 bases, the J end lost 7 bases, and 15 bases lay between the germline ends. Germline CDR1 is MDHEN and CDR2 is SYDVKM. The CDR3 contains 13 residues.

This clone occurred a few times. The chain links TRBV14 to TRBJ1-2; D is uncertain. V was trimmed by 4 bases and J by 1 base, leaving 19 bases between them. Germline V gene data show CDR1 as SGHDN and CDR2 as FVKESK. This CDR3 region has 17 residues. CDR3 protein: CASSRPRTDGFNYGYTF. CDR3 DNA sequence: TGTGCCAGCAGCCGCCCTAGGACGGATGGTTTTAACTATGGCTACACCTTC. The full variable domain, completed using reference TRBV14 and TRBJ1-2, is EAGVTQFPSHSVIEKGQTVTLRCDPISGHDNLYWYRRVMGKEIKFLLHFVKESKQDESGMPNNRFLAERTGGTYSTLKVQPAELEDSGVYFCASSRPRTDGFNYGYTFGSGTRLTVV.

The chain carries TRBV2 and TRBJ1-5; D not certain. This CDR3 has 13 amino acids. The V gene lost 7 bases and the J gene lost 3 bases, with 10 bases spanning the gap. CDR1 and CDR2 (germline): SNHLY, FYNNEI. The CDR3 sequence: CASMDRVNQPQHF. The CDR3 nucleotides read TGTGCCAGCATGGACCGAGTCAATCAGCCCCAGCATTTT. The full variable domain, completed using reference TRBV2 and TRBJ1-5, is EPEVTQTPSHQVTQMGQEVILRCVPISNHLYFYWYRQILGQKVEFLVSFYNNEISEKSEIFDDQFSVERPDGSNFTLKIRSTKLEDSAMYFCASMDRVNQPQHFGDGTRLSIL.

This chain links TRBV27 with TRBJ1-1, with D unclear. This CDR3 comprises 15 residues. The germline V gene encodes CDR1 MNHEY and CDR2 SMNVEV (reference sequence). V lost 3 bases and J 0 bases, leaving 11 bases between the germline ends. CDR3 sequence (DNA): TGTGCCAGCAGTTTCGTCGGGTCTATGAACACTGAAGCTTTCTTT. It yields the protein CASSFVGSMNTEAFF.

The V call is TRBV5-4, the J call TRBJ2-1, with 9 bases fitting TRBD2. V was clipped by 3 bases and J by 5 bases; unmatched bases: 9. Germline CDR1 reads SGHNT; CDR2 reads YYREEE (reference sequence). This CDR3 has 16 residues. CDR3 region: CASSSSGTSFNNEQFF. The CDR3 DNA reads as TGTGCCAGCAGCTCGTCCGGGACTAGCTTCAACAATGAGCAGTTCTTC.